The present T cell receptor (beta chain) was sequenced within a study of graft-versus-host responses after intestinal transplantation. Across the whole study: Recipients got multivisceral, liver-intestinal, or isolated intestinal transplants. All recipients got anti-thymocyte globulin induction, then tacrolimus and steroids for roughly three years. General study results and limits: GvH clones were found in recipient marrow; some appeared first in ileum or blood. Clonal ratios of graft-versus-host to host-versus-graft in allografts were high for patients exhibiting graft-donor T cell macrochimerism.

Assay: immunoSEQ multiplex PCR; the TCRdb copy retains only in-frame clones and omits some. The sample shows about 120,000 clones, around 93% of them seen only once. Note on this clone: The antigen is unknown.

The TCR comes from a human donor who received an intestinal transplant. This sample comprised unstimulated CD4+ T cells sorted from spleen or lymph node cells, obtained before intestinal transplant.

For the CDR3, the DNA is TGCGCACGCGGGCCCGGGGAGCTGTTTTTT. It is translated as CARGPGELFF. J is TRBJ2-2 and V is TRBV5-1; perhaps TRBD2 as D (5 bases). The length of the CDR3 is 10 residues. The germline V gene has CDR1 SGHRS and CDR2 YFSETQ.